The 17 T cell receptor beta chains in this list originate from one sample, sequenced in a study of shared clonotypes between healthy human individuals. Positively selected for CCR7, the CD45RO-negative cells used as naive CD8 cells excluded terminally differentiated effector memory CD45RA+ cells. Clones were read by immunoSEQ multiplex PCR, and TCRdb kept only the in-frame ones, dropping some. The top ten hold more than 1.5% of the sample, which has some 2,100,000 clones, more than 85% seen once. Sequencing was done on a sample of naive CD8+ T cells from PBMCs. The source of these receptors is a man younger than 35 in good health. Some clones in this sample may be carry-over from other donors' samples.

V gene TRBV5-6 combines with J gene TRBJ2-4, with 7 nucleotides matching TRBD2. CDR3 length: 17 amino acids. The V and J ends lost 4 bases and 3 bases, in that order; junction bases with no gene match: 13. Looked up from germline, CDR1 is SGHDT and CDR2 is YYEEEE. The CDR3 DNA is TGTGCCAGCAGCGGGAGGGGCCAGGGATCGGGCAAAAACATTCAGTACTTC. Its translation: CASSGRGQGSGKNIQYF.

CDR3 in DNA: TGTGCCAGCAGCGCGGCGACAGGGGCGGACACCGGGGAGCTGTTTTTT. The encoded protein is CASSAATGADTGELFF. V and J are TRBV7-9 and TRBJ2-2; 8 bases agree with TRBD1. Germline assignment: CDR1 SEHNR and CDR2 FQNEAQ (reference sequence). V lost 5 bases, J lost 3 bases, and 8 bases stayed unmatched. This CDR3 has 16 amino acids.

V usage is TRBV11-2 and J usage is TRBJ2-4, with a weak D call TRBD2 (5 bases). CDR3 length equals 16 residues. V was trimmed by 5 bases and J by 3 bases, leaving 17 bases between them. From germline, CDR1 is SGHAT and CDR2 FQNNGV. CDR3 coding DNA: TGTGCCAGCAGCCCACCGAGGGCTGACGACAAAAACATTCAGTACTTC. Encoded protein: CASSPPRADDKNIQYF. The variable domain in full, completed from reference TRBV11-2 and TRBJ2-4, reads EAGVAQSPRYKIIEKRQSVAFWCNPISGHATLYWYQQILGQGPKLLIQFQNNGVVDDSQLPKDRFSAERLKGVDSTLKIQPAKLEDSAVYLCASSPPRADDKNIQYFGAGTRLSVL.

V and J are TRBV7-6 and TRBJ2-2; D assignment may be TRBD1 or TRBD2 (6 bases each). Between the trimmed V and J ends, which lost 3 bases and 0 bases, there was a span of 20 bases. CDR1 SGHVS and CDR2 FNYEAQ come from the germline V gene. The CDR3 length is 19 residues. The CDR3 sequence is CASSFPLAGGTTNTGELFF. The CDR3 DNA reads as TGTGCCAGCAGCTTCCCCCTGGCGGGCGGGACAACGAACACCGGGGAGCTGTTTTTT.

The chain carries TRBV27 and TRBJ2-3, with 9 bases aligning to TRBD2. The length of the CDR3 is 15 residues. Per germline, CDR1 MNHEY and CDR2 SMNVEV (reference sequence). The trim removed 3 bases at V and 6 bases at J, leaving 7 bases unmatched. CDR3 coding DNA: TGTGCCAGCAGTTTTTCCGGACTAGCGTTGGATACGCAGTATTTT. Encoded protein: CASSFSGLALDTQYF.

DNA for the CDR3: TGTGCCAGCAGCTTGGCCCCTCGGGGAACGGCCTACGAGCAGTACTTC. This gives the protein CASSLAPRGTAYEQYF. The chain is built from TRBV7-2 and TRBJ2-7; D perhaps matches TRBD2 (5 bases). The CDR3 consists of 16 residues. CDR1 is SGHTA and CDR2 is FQGNSA in the germline V gene. Trimming cost V 3 bases and J 2 bases, with 17 bases left between them.

This chain links TRBV9 with TRBJ1-1; D gene uncertain. This CDR3 has 13 residues. Trimming stripped 3 bases from V and 4 bases from J, with 10 bases between. Germline CDR1 reads SGDLS; CDR2 reads YYNGEE. The CDR3 nucleotides read TGTGCCAGCAGCGAGGACGGCCTCACTGAAGCTTTCTTT. Amino acid sequence: CASSEDGLTEAFF.

For this clone: The sample holds other DNA sequences that translate to the same CDR3. In nucleotides, the CDR3 is TGTGCCAGCAGTTCCCGCCCATCCTACGAGCAGTACTTC. This codes for CASSSRPSYEQYF. The rearrangement joins TRBV27 to TRBJ2-7; unclear D gene. CDR3 length equals 13 residues. V was shortened by 4 bases and J by 1 base, with 8 bases between the two germline ends. Germline V gene sequence: CDR1 MNHEY, CDR2 SMNVEV (reference sequence).

The CDR3 reads CASSEAGSGANVLTF. CDR3 nucleotide sequence: TGTGCCAGCAGTGAAGCGGGCTCTGGGGCCAACGTCCTGACTTTC. The rearrangement uses TRBV6-1 and TRBJ2-6; D remains ambiguous. Trimming took 0 bases from V and 0 from J, leaving 3 bases between them. The CDR3 extends over 15 amino acids. In germline, CDR1 is MNHNS, CDR2 SASEGT.

The chain uses TRBV7-9 and TRBJ2-3; D gene uncertain. This CDR3 is 17 amino acids long. The V and J ends lost 2 bases and 1 base respectively, with 16 bases between them. Germline CDR1 and CDR2: SEHNR and FQNEAQ (reference sequence). CDR3 coding DNA: TGTGCCAGCAGCTTAATTGTTGGCGTCTCTGGCACAGATACGCAGTATTTT. Its protein product is CASSLIVGVSGTDTQYF.

The V gene is TRBV9, the J gene TRBJ2-7; perhaps TRBD2 as D (6 bases). Trimming shortened V by 4 bases and J by 7 bases, and 15 bases separated the two germline ends. The CDR3 covers 13 residues. Germline loops: CDR1 SGDLS, CDR2 YYNGEE. The CDR3 sequence is CASSPTEGREQYF. CDR3 nucleotides: TGTGCCAGCAGCCCCACGGAGGGCCGGGAGCAGTACTTC. The complete variable domain, with remaining parts taken from reference TRBV9 and TRBJ2-7, reads DSGVTQTPKHLITATGQRVTLRCSPRSGDLSVYWYQQSLDQGLQFLIQYYNGEERAKGNILERFSAQQFPDLHSELNLSSLELGDSALYFCASSPTEGREQYFGPGTRLTVT.

The chain combines TRBV28 with TRBJ2-1; 9 bases map to TRBD2. Germline V lookup: CDR1 MDHEN, CDR2 SYDVKM. With V trimmed by 5 bases and J by 3 bases, 8 bases remained unmatched. The CDR3 loop spans 16 amino acids. CDR3: CASSPPWREGYNEQFF. The DNA of the CDR3 is TGTGCCAGCAGTCCCCCTTGGCGGGAGGGCTACAATGAGCAGTTCTTC.

The rearrangement links TRBV27 to TRBJ2-2, with no clear D. V was trimmed by 0 bases and J by 3 bases, leaving 5 bases between them. This CDR3 is built from 14 residues. Germline assignment: CDR1 MNHEY and CDR2 SMNVEV (reference sequence). The CDR3, as DNA: TGTGCCAGCAGTTTATCCCCGGACACCGGGGAGCTGTTTTTT. Its translation: CASSLSPDTGELFF.

The chain recombines TRBV28 with TRBJ2-2; D not certain. CDR3 size: 14 residues. The V and J ends lost 3 bases and 2 bases respectively, with 7 bases between them. Germline assignment: CDR1 MDHEN and CDR2 SYDVKM. The CDR3 DNA sequence: TGTGCCAGCAGTTTGGCTTCAAACACCGGGGAGCTGTTTTTT. As protein: CASSLASNTGELFF.

The chain is built from TRBV11-2 and TRBJ1-4; D unresolved. The CDR3 loop spans 14 amino acids. The germline gives CDR1 SGHAT, CDR2 FQNNGV. V lost 1 base and J 4 bases, leaving 7 bases between the germline ends. The CDR3 coding sequence is TGTGCCAGCAGCTTAGGGTTCCGTAATGAAAAACTGTTTTTT. It translates to CASSLGFRNEKLFF.

There are a few counts of this clone. The chain employs TRBV27 and TRBJ2-7; 12 bases align to TRBD1. CDR1 MNHEY and CDR2 SMNVEV come from the germline V gene (reference sequence). This CDR3 has 14 amino acids. V was pared by 4 bases and J by 5 bases, with 3 bases of the junction left unmatched. Here the CDR3 reads CASSSGTGGHEQYF. In nucleotides, the CDR3 is TGTGCCAGCAGTTCCGGGACAGGGGGCCACGAGCAGTACTTC.

V gene TRBV28 combines with J gene TRBJ2-3; D could derive from TRBD1 or TRBD2 (5 bases each). V was trimmed by 5 bases and J by 4 bases, leaving 7 bases between them. The CDR3 covers 12 residues. Per germline, CDR1 MDHEN and CDR2 SYDVKM. The DNA for the CDR3 is TGTGCCAGCAGTGGGGGAGCAGATACGCAGTATTTT. Protein product: CASSGGADTQYF. Using reference TRBV28 and TRBJ2-3 for the parts outside the CDR3, the full variable domain is DVKVTQSSRYLVKRTGEKVFLECVQDMDHENMFWYRQDPGLGLRLIYFSYDVKMKEKGDIPEGYSVSREKKERFSLILESASTNQTSMYLCASSGGADTQYFGPGTRLTVL.